Following are 18 T cell receptor beta chains from one sample sequenced in a study of cytomegalovirus exposure and HLA in healthy donors. The primer mix had 60 Vbeta and 13 Jbeta primers. Produced via immunoSEQ multiplex PCR; TCRdb's table is partial and in-frame only. The table has 90,000 to 120,000 clones, around 75% seen once; the top ten hold over 4%. Sequenced sample: PBMCs. The receptors derive from a woman under 30 in good health and CMV-seropositive.

The V and J genes are TRBV7-3 and TRBJ2-5; D may be TRBD2 (5 bases). V was pared by 5 bases and J by 1 base, with 11 bases between. CDR3 size: 14 residues. The germline V gene has CDR1 SGHTA and CDR2 FQGTGA. CDR3 nucleotide sequence: TGTGCCAGCAGCCCTTGGGGAGCCCAAGAGACCCAGTACTTC. It encodes CASSPWGAQETQYF.

A single count supports this clone. This chain links TRBV30 with TRBJ1-4; 9 bases align to TRBD1. Germline V gene data show CDR1 as GTSNPN and CDR2 as SVGIG (reference sequence). The V segment lost 4 bases and the J segment 8 bases; nucleotides outside the gene matches: 2. CDR3 length: 12 amino acids. DNA for the CDR3: TGTGCCTGGACCACAGGGGGCGAAAAACTGTTTTTT. It specifies CAWTTGGEKLFF.

This clone turned up a few times. This chain connects TRBV28 to TRBJ2-2; 9 nucleotides align to TRBD2. The V segment lost 4 bases and the J segment 1 base; nucleotides outside the gene matches: 7. Germline CDR1 reads MDHEN; CDR2 reads SYDVKM. This CDR3 contains 17 residues. CDR3 region: CASSYGTSPWNTGELFF. CDR3 nucleotide sequence: TGTGCCAGCAGTTACGGGACTAGCCCATGGAACACCGGGGAGCTGTTTTTT. Supplemented by reference TRBV28 and TRBJ2-2, the full variable domain reads DVKVTQSSRYLVKRTGEKVFLECVQDMDHENMFWYRQDPGLGLRLIYFSYDVKMKEKGDIPEGYSVSREKKERFSLILESASTNQTSMYLCASSYGTSPWNTGELFFGEGSRLTVL.

The chain uses TRBV30 and TRBJ1-3; 7 nucleotides match TRBD1. This CDR3 is built from 13 residues. The germline CDR1 and CDR2 sequences are GTSNPN and SVGIG (reference sequence). J gave up 4 bases and V 0 bases, and 0 bases lay outside the gene matches. CDR3 in DNA: TGTGCCTGGAGTGTAGGGGGCGGAAACACCATATATTTT. Its translation: CAWSVGGGNTIYF.

The sample holds a few counts of this clone. This chain joins TRBV4-3 and TRBJ1-4, with D uncertain. Looked up from germline, CDR1 is LGHNA and CDR2 is YSLEER. Between the trimmed V and J ends, which lost 0 bases and 1 base, there was a span of 9 bases. CDR3 size: 16 residues. In DNA form, the CDR3 reads TGCGCCAGCAGCCAAGAGCACGACATAACTAATGAAAAACTGTTTTTT. Amino acid sequence: CASSQEHDITNEKLFF.

The V gene is TRBV5-1, the J gene TRBJ2-5, with D unclear. Judging by the DNA end, TRBJ2-7 fits better; the J call may be wrong. The CDR3 is made up of 12 amino acids. Germline V gene data show CDR1 as SGHRS and CDR2 as YFSETQ. CDR3 sequence reads: CASSLGAHEQYF. CDR3 in DNA: TGCGCCAGCAGCTTGGGGGCCCACGAGCAGTACTTC.

V usage is TRBV6-6 and J usage is TRBJ1-4; TRBD1 matches at 8 bases. CDR3 length equals 16 residues. V lost 0 bases and J lost 2; bases outside the gene matches: 2. Germline assignment: CDR1 MNHNY and CDR2 SVGAGI (reference sequence). This chain's CDR3 is CASSYSPGGTNEKLFF. CDR3 bases: TGTGCCAGCAGTTACTCTCCAGGGGGCACTAATGAAAAACTGTTTTTT.

In this sample, this clone turned up a few times. The V and J genes are TRBV5-1 and TRBJ1-3; D unresolved. Germline values: CDR1 SGHRS, CDR2 YFSETQ. The V end was cut by 4 bases, the J end by 0 bases, with 8 bases between. The CDR3 is made up of 14 amino acids. CDR3 residues: CASSEDNSGNTIYF. As DNA, the CDR3 is TGCGCCAGCAGCGAAGACAACTCTGGAAACACCATATATTTT.

The gene calls are TRBV7-3 and TRBJ2-5; the D gene is possibly TRBD2 (6 bases). CDR1 is SGHTA, CDR2 FQGTGA, per germline. The CDR3 runs 13 residues. The ends were cut back, 5 bases at V and 5 bases at J, with 12 bases in the middle. The CDR3 nucleotides are TGTGCCAGCAGCCCGGGGGTCCGGGAGACCCAGTACTTC. This translates into CASSPGVRETQYF.

The CDR3 is CASSLTFGQDEQFF. In DNA form, the CDR3 reads TGTGCCAGCAGCTTAACGTTTGGGCAGGATGAGCAGTTCTTC. The chain carries TRBV7-3 and TRBJ2-1; D call uncertain. The CDR3 loop spans 14 amino acids. The germline V and J ends were trimmed by 0 bases and 8 bases, with 11 bases remaining between them. Germline CDR1 is SGHTA and CDR2 is FQGTGA.

This chain connects TRBV28 to TRBJ1-5; TRBD1 matches at 10 bases. The CDR3 extends over 14 amino acids. CDR1 and CDR2 (germline): MDHEN, SYDVKM. The V segment lost 6 bases and the J segment 4 bases; nucleotides outside the gene matches: 3. CDR3 residues: CASSRDRGNQPQHF. The CDR3 DNA reads as TGTGCCAGCAGCCGGGACAGGGGTAATCAGCCCCAGCATTTT.

The V gene is TRBV11-2, the J gene TRBJ2-5; tentative D call: TRBD2 (6 bases). CDR1 is SGHAT, CDR2 FQNNGV, per germline. The ends were cut back, 5 bases at V and 4 bases at J, with 11 bases in the middle. The CDR3 extends over 13 amino acids. The CDR3 protein is CASSLRGGETQYF. CDR3 DNA: TGTGCCAGCAGCCTCCGGGGAGGAGAGACCCAGTACTTC.

The chain couples TRBV28 to TRBJ1-2; D is uncertain. Germline V gene sequence: CDR1 MDHEN, CDR2 SYDVKM. This CDR3 has 15 residues. Trimming removed 0 bases at V and 4 bases at J, with 12 bases between. In DNA, the CDR3 is TGTGCCAGCAGTTTATGGGCCCAGGACTTCTATGGCTACACCTTC. Encoded protein: CASSLWAQDFYGYTF.

This clone has just a few counts. The J gene is TRBJ2-3, the V gene TRBV7-9; 7 positions match TRBD2. CDR3 length equals 16 residues. The germline V gene encodes CDR1 SEHNR and CDR2 FQNEAQ (reference sequence). The J segment lost 0 bases and the V segment lost 0 bases, leaving 3 bases of the junction unmatched. Written as DNA, the CDR3 is TGTGCCAGCAGCTTAGCGGGTAGCGGGAGCACAGATACGCAGTATTTT. Translated, it gives CASSLAGSGSTDTQYF.

This chain uses TRBV27 with TRBJ1-3, with 9 bases aligning to TRBD1. The CDR3 is 16 residues long. In germline, CDR1 is MNHEY, CDR2 SMNVEV (reference sequence). Unmatched junction bases numbered 13, after V lost 5 bases and J lost 8 bases. CDR3 bases: TGTGCCAGCAGTCAATTCGGGACAGGGAGTACAGACACCATATATTTT. Its protein product is CASSQFGTGSTDTIYF.

The gene calls are TRBV5-1 and TRBJ2-7, with 11 bases lining up with TRBD2. The germline V gene has CDR1 SGHRS and CDR2 YFSETQ. V was pared by 1 base and J by 4 bases, with 10 bases of the junction left unmatched. CDR3 length: 17 residues. For the CDR3, the DNA is TGCGCCAGCAGCTTGAGGACTAGCGGGTATTTGGGTTACGAGCAGTACTTC. Protein sequence: CASSLRTSGYLGYEQYF.

This clone appeared once. The chain's CDR3 is CASSESGYGEETQYF. The CDR3 DNA reads TGCGCCAGCAGCGAGTCGGGGTATGGGGAAGAGACCCAGTACTTC. This chain uses TRBV5-1 with TRBJ2-5, with a possible D match to TRBD2 (5 bases). This CDR3 contains 15 residues. Germline loops: CDR1 SGHRS, CDR2 YFSETQ. Deletions cut 4 bases from V and 3 bases from J, with 16 bases between. The variable domain in full, with the rest retrieved from reference TRBV5-1 and TRBJ2-5, is KAGVTQTPRYLIKTRGQQVTLSCSPISGHRSVSWYQQTPGQGLQFLFEYFSETQRNKGNFPGRFSGRQFSNSRSEMNVSTLELGDSALYLCASSESGYGEETQYFGPGTRLLVL.

This clone appeared a few times. V gene TRBV7-9 combines with J gene TRBJ1-1, with D tentatively TRBD1 (5 bases). Germline CDR1 is SEHNR and CDR2 is FQNEAQ (reference sequence). There are 14 residues in the CDR3. Trimming left V 1 base short and J 1 base short, with 7 bases between. CDR3 coding DNA: TGTGCCAGCAGCTTAGTCCAGGGGAACACTGAAGCTTTCTTT. Translation: CASSLVQGNTEAFF.